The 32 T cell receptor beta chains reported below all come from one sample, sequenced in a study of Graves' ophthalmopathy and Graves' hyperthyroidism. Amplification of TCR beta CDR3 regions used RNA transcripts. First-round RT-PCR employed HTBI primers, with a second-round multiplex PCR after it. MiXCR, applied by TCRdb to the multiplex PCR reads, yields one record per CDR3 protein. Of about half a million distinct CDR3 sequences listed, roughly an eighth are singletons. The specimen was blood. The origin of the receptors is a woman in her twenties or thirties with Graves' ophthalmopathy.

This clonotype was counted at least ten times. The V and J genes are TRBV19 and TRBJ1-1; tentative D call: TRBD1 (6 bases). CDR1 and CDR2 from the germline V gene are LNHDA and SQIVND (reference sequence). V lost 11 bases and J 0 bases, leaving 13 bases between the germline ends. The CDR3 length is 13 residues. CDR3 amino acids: CASRGGMNTEAFF. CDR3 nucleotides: TGTGCCTCGAGGGGGGGGATGAACACTGAAGCTTTCTTT.

The CDR3 spells CASIGQGVTGELFF. CDR3 coding DNA: TGTGCCAGCATTGGGCAGGGGGTCACCGGGGAGCTGTTTTTT. This chain uses TRBV7-9 with TRBJ2-2, with TRBD1 identical over 7 bases. CDR1 and CDR2 (germline): SEHNR, FQNEAQ (reference sequence). The CDR3 covers 14 residues. V dropped 7 bases and J dropped 4; count of bases not matched to a gene: 6.

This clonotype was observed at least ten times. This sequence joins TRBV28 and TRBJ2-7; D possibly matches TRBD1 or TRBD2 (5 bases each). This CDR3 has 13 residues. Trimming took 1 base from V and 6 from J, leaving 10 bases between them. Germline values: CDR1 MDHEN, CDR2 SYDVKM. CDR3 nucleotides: TGTGCCAGCAGTTTATCTGTGGGGGTCGAGCAGTACTTC. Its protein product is CASSLSVGVEQYF. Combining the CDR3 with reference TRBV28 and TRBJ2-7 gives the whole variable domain DVKVTQSSRYLVKRTGEKVFLECVQDMDHENMFWYRQDPGLGLRLIYFSYDVKMKEKGDIPEGYSVSREKKERFSLILESASTNQTSMYLCASSLSVGVEQYFGPGTRLTVT.

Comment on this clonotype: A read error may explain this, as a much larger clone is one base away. The CDR3 nucleotides read TGTGCCATCAGTTACATCGGACAGACCGGCTACGAGCAGTACTTC. This gives the protein CAISYIGQTGYEQYF. V is TRBV6-5 and J is TRBJ2-7; D is perhaps TRBD1 (6 bases). The V gene's germline CDR1 is MNHEY and CDR2 SVGAGI. This CDR3 comprises 15 residues.

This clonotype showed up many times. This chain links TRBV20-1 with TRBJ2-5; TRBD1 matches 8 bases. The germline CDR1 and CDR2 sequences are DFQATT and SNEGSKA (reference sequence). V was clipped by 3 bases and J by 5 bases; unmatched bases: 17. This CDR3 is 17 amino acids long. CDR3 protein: CSASPGTGKGRLETQYF. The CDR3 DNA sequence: TGCAGTGCTAGCCCGGGGACAGGCAAGGGGAGGTTGGAGACCCAGTACTTC.

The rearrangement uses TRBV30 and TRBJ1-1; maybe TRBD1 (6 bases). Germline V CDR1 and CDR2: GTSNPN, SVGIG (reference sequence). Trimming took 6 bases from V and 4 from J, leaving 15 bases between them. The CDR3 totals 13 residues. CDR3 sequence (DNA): TGTGCCTGTTGGGTGGGGGCGGTCACTGAAGCTTTCTTT. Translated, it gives CACWVGAVTEAFF.

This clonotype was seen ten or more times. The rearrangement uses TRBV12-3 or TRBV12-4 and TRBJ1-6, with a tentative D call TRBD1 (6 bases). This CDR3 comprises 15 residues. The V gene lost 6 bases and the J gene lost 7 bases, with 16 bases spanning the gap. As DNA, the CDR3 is TGTGCCAGCAGCCCATCGGACAGTAGGAATTCACCCCTCCACTTT. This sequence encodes CASSPSDSRNSPLHF.

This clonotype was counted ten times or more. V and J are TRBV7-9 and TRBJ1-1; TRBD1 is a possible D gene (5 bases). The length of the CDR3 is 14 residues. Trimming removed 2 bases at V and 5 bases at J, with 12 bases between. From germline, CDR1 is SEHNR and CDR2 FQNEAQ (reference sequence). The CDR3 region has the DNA TGTGCCAGCAGCTTAAAGGGGCGCAGGACTGAAGCTTTCTTT. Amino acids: CASSLKGRRTEAFF.

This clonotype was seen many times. The CDR3 DNA reads as TGTGCCAGTACCCAGGGGACTAGCGGGCGGACCGGGGAGCTGTTTTTT. Translated: CASTQGTSGRTGELFF. This chain uses TRBV19 with TRBJ2-2, with TRBD2 identical over 12 bases. The CDR3 extends over 16 amino acids. The V segment lost 7 bases and the J segment 5 bases; nucleotides outside the gene matches: 8. Looked up from germline, CDR1 is LNHDA and CDR2 is SQIVND (reference sequence).

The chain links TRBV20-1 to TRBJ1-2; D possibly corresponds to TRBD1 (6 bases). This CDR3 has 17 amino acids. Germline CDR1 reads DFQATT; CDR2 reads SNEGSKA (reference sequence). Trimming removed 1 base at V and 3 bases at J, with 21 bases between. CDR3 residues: CSARVGSNTQGHYGYTF. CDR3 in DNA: TGCAGTGCTAGAGTTGGCAGCAACACTCAGGGGCACTATGGCTACACCTTC.

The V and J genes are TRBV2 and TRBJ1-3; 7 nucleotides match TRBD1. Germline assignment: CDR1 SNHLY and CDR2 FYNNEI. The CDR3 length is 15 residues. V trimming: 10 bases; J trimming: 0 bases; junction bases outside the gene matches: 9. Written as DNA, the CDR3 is TGTGCCACCAGAAGGGACAGACTCTCTGGAAACACCATATATTTT. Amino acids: CATRRDRLSGNTIYF.

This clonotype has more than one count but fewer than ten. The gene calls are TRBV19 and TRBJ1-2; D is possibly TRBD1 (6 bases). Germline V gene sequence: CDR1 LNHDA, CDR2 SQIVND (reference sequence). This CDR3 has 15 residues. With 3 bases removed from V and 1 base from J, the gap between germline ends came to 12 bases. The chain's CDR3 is CASSIYGGGNYGYTF. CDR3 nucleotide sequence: TGTGCCAGTAGTATCTACGGGGGCGGTAACTATGGCTACACCTTC. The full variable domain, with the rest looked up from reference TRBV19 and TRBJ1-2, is DGGITQSPKYLFRKEGQNVTLSCEQNLNHDAMYWYRQDPGQGLRLIYYSQIVNDFQKGDIAEGYSVSREKKESFPLTVTSAQKNPTAFYLCASSIYGGGNYGYTFGSGTRLTVV.

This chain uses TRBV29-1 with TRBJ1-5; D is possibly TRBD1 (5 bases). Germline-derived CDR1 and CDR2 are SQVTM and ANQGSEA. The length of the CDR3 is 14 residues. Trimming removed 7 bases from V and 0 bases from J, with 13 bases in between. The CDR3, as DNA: TGCAGCGCGGCACAGGCGAATAGCAATCAGCCCCAGCATTTT. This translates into CSAAQANSNQPQHF.

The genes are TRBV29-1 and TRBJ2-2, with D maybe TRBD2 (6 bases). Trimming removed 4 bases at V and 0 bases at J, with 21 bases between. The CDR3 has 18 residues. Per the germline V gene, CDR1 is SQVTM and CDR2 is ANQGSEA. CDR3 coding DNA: TGCAGCGTTGGTGGGGAGGACCTCCTGTTCGCGAACACCGGGGAGCTGTTTTTT. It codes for CSVGGEDLLFANTGELFF.

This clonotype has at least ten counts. The CDR3 bases are TGTGCCAGCAGCCAATCCTGGGGTAACAATCAGCCCCAGCATTTT. Its translation is CASSQSWGNNQPQHF. This chain joins TRBV11-2 and TRBJ1-5; no definite D call. The CDR3 length is 15 residues. The V and J ends lost 5 bases and 3 bases respectively, with 14 bases between them. CDR1 SGHAT and CDR2 FQNNGV come from the germline V gene.

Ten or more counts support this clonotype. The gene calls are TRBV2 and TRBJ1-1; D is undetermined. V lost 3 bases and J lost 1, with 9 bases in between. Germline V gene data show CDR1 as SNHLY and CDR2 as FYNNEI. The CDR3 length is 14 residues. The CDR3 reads CASSDLGRNTEAFF. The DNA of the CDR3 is TGTGCCAGCAGTGACTTAGGGAGGAACACTGAAGCTTTCTTT. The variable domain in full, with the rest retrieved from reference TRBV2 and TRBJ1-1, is EPEVTQTPSHQVTQMGQEVILRCVPISNHLYFYWYRQILGQKVEFLVSFYNNEISEKSEIFDDQFSVERPDGSNFTLKIRSTKLEDSAMYFCASSDLGRNTEAFFGQGTRLTVV.

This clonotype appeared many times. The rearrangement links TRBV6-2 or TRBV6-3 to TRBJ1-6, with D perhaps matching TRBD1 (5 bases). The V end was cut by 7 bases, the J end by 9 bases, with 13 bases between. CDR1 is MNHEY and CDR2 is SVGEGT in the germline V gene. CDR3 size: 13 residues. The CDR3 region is CASTKDTTSPLHF. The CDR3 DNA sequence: TGTGCCAGCACCAAGGACACTACTTCACCCCTCCACTTT.

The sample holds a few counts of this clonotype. CDR3 loop: CASSKELAGGPEQYF. The CDR3 coding sequence is TGTGCCAGCAGTAAGGAACTAGCGGGGGGCCCCGAGCAGTACTTC. The chain has TRBV6-1 and TRBJ2-7; 12 positions agree with TRBD2. V shed 5 bases, J shed 6 bases, and the junction held 8 bases outside the gene matches. From germline, CDR1 is MNHNS and CDR2 SASEGT. The CDR3 covers 15 residues.

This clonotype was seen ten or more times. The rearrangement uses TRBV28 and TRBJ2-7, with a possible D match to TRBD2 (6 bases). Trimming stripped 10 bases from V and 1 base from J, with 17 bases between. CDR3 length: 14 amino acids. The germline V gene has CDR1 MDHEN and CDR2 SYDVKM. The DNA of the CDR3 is TGTGCCACCCTTCCGGAGGGTCGGTCCTACGAGCAGTACTTC. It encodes CATLPEGRSYEQYF. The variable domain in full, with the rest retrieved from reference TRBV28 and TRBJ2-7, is DVKVTQSSRYLVKRTGEKVFLECVQDMDHENMFWYRQDPGLGLRLIYFSYDVKMKEKGDIPEGYSVSREKKERFSLILESASTNQTSMYLCATLPEGRSYEQYFGPGTRLTVT.

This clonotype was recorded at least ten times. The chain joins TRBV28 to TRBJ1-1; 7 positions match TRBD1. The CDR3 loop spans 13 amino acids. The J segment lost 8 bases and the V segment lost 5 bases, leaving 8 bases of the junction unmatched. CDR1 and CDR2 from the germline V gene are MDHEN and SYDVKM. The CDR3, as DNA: TGTGCCAGCAGTGACAGGGTAGTTGCCGAAGCTTTCTTT. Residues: CASSDRVVAEAFF.

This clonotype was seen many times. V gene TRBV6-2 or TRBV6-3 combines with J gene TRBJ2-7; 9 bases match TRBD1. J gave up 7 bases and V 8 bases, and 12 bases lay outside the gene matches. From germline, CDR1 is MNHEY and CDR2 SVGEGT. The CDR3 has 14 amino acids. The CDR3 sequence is CASGTGTGRGEQYF. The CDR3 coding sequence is TGTGCCAGCGGAACCGGGACAGGGCGTGGAGAGCAGTACTTC.

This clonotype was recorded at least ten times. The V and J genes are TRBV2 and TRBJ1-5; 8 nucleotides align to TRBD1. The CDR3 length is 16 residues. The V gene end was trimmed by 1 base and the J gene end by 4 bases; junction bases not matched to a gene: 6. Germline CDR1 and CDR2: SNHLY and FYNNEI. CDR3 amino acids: CASSEGAGQGNQPQHF. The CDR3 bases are TGTGCCAGCAGTGAAGGGGCCGGACAGGGAAATCAGCCCCAGCATTTT.

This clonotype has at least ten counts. CDR3 amino acids: CSVEAFGRYGYTF. CDR3 nucleotide sequence: TGCAGCGTTGAAGCCTTCGGGAGGTATGGCTACACCTTC. The J gene is TRBJ1-2, the V gene TRBV29-1; D gene uncertain. V lost 1 base to trimming and J lost 5 bases, with 11 bases between them. Germline CDR1 and CDR2: SQVTM and ANQGSEA. This CDR3 has 13 amino acids.

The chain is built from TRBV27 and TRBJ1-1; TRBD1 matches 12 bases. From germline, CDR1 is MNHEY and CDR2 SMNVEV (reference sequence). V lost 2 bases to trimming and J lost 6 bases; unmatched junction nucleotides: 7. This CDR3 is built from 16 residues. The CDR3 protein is CASSLDFGTGGPEAFF. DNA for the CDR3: TGTGCCAGCAGTTTAGATTTCGGGACAGGGGGCCCTGAAGCTTTCTTT.

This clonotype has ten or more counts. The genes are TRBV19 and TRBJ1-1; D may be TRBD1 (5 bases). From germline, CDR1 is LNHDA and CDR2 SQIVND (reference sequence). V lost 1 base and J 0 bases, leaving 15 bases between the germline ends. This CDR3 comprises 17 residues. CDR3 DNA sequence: TGTGCCAGTAGTATAGTCGCCTCCGGAGGGGTGAACACTGAAGCTTTCTTT. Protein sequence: CASSIVASGGVNTEAFF. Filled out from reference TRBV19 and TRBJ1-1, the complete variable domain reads DGGITQSPKYLFRKEGQNVTLSCEQNLNHDAMYWYRQDPGQGLRLIYYSQIVNDFQKGDIAEGYSVSREKKESFPLTVTSAQKNPTAFYLCASSIVASGGVNTEAFFGQGTRLTVV.

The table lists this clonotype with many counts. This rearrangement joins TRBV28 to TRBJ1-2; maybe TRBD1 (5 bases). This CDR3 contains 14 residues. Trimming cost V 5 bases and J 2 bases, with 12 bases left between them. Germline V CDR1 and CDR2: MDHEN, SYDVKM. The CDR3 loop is CASSPAGDNYGYTF. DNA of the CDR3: TGTGCCAGCAGTCCCGCGGGGGACAACTATGGCTACACCTTC.

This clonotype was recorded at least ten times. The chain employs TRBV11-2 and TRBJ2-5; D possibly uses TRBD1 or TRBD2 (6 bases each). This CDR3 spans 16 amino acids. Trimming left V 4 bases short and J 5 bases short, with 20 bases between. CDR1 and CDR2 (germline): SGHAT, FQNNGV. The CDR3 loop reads CASSSSLEGTRETQYF. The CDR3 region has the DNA TGTGCCAGCAGCTCCTCCCTGGAGGGGACAAGGGAGACCCAGTACTTC. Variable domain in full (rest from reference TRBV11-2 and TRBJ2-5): EAGVAQSPRYKIIEKRQSVAFWCNPISGHATLYWYQQILGQGPKLLIQFQNNGVVDDSQLPKDRFSAERLKGVDSTLKIQPAKLEDSAVYLCASSSSLEGTRETQYFGPGTRLLVL.

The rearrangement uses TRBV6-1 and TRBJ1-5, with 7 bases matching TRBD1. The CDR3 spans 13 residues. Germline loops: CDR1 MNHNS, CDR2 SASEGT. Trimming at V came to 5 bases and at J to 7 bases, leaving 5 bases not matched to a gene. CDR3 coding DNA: TGTGCCAGCAGTCCAACAGGGGTACAGCCCCAGCATTTT. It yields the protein CASSPTGVQPQHF.

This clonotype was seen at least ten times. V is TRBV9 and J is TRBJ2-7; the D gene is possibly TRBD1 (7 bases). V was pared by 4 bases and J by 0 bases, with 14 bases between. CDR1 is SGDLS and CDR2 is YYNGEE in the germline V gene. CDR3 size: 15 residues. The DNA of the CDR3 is TGTGCCAGCAGCTCCGGGGGACAGAGCTCCTACGAGCAGTACTTC. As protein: CASSSGGQSSYEQYF. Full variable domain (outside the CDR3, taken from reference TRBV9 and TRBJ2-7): DSGVTQTPKHLITATGQRVTLRCSPRSGDLSVYWYQQSLDQGLQFLIQYYNGEERAKGNILERFSAQQFPDLHSELNLSSLELGDSALYFCASSSGGQSSYEQYFGPGTRLTVT.

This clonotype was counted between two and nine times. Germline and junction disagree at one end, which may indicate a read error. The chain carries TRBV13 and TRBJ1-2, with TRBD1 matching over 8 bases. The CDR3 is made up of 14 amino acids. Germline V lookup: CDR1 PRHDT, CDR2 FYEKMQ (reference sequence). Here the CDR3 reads CASTRRGRVSGNTF. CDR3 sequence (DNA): TGTGCCAGCACCCGCAGGGGGCGCGTTAGTGGCAACACCTTC.

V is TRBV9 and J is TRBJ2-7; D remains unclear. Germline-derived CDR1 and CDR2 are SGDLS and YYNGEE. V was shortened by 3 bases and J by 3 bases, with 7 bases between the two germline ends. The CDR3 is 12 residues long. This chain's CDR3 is CASSASNYEQYF. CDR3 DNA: TGTGCCAGCAGCGCTTCTAACTACGAGCAGTACTTC. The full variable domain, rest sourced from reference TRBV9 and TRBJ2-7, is DSGVTQTPKHLITATGQRVTLRCSPRSGDLSVYWYQQSLDQGLQFLIQYYNGEERAKGNILERFSAQQFPDLHSELNLSSLELGDSALYFCASSASNYEQYFGPGTRLTVT.

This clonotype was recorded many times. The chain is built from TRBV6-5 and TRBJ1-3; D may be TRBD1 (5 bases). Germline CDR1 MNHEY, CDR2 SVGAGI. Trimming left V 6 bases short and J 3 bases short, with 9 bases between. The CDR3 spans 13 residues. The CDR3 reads CASSVGVGNTIYF. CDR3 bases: TGTGCCAGCAGCGTGGGGGTTGGAAACACCATATATTTT.